This T cell receptor beta chain was recorded in a study of blood T cell repertoires in COVID-19. Looking at the study overall: In each case, the material was cDNA or gDNA derived from T cells, B-cell-depleted T cells, or PBMCs.

Germline assignment: CDR1 MDHEN and CDR2 SYDVKM. The CDR3 sequence is 14 residues long. Trimming shortened V by 6 bases and J by 6 bases, and 15 bases separated the two germline ends. Followed over time, Seattle patients had been enrolled while infection was active. Original processing notes: The assay estimated nucleated cells by amplifying reference gene primers. The repertoire was sequenced with immunoSEQ multiplex PCR; TCRdb's copy has only in-frame clones and lacks some. The V and J calls and clone size come from that table; D and trimming were worked out from the DNA. Of almost 200,000 clones listed, just under 85% were seen once; the top ten hold 0.95%.

The sequenced sample consisted of peripheral blood. The sequence was obtained from a man in his 60s with COVID-19, enrolled during active disease. The chain couples TRBV28 to TRBJ1-5; D not certain. For the CDR3, the DNA is TGTGCCAGCAGCCGGACGCAAAGCGGTCAGCCCCAGCATTTT. This codes for CASSRTQSGQPQHF.